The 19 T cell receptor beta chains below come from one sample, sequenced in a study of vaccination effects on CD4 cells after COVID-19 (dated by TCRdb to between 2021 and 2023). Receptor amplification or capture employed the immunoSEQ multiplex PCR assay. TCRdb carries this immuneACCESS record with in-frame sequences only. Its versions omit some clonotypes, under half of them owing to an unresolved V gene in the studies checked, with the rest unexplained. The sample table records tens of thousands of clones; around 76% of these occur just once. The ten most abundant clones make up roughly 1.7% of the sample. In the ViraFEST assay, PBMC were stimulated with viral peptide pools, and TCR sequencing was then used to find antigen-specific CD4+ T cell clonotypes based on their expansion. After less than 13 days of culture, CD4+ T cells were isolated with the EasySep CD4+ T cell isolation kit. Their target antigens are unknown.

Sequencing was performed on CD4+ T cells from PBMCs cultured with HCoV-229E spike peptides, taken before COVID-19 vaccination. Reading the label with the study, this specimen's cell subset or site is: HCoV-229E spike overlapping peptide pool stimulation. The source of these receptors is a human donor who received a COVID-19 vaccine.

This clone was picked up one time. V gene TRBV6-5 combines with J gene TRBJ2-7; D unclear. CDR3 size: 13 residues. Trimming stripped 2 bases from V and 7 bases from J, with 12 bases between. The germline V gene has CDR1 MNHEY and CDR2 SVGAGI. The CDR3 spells CASSYRLWDEQYV. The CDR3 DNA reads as TGTGCCAGCAGTTACCGACTTTGGGATGAGCAGTACGTC.

For the CDR3, the DNA is TGTGCCAGCAGTGAAGCAACAAGGGATGGCTACACCTTC. Translating gives CASSEATRDGYTF. This chain links TRBV6-1 with TRBJ1-2; D is unresolved. With 0 bases removed from V and 6 bases from J, the gap between germline ends came to 8 bases. The CDR3 sequence is 13 residues long. Germline lookup yields CDR1 MNHNS and CDR2 SASEGT.

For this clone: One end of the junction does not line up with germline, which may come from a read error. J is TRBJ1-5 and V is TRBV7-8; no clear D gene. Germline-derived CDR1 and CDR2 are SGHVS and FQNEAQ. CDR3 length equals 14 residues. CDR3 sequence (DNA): TGTGCCAGCAGCCTAGCAGATAGCAATCAGCCCCAGCATTTT. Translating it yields CASSLADSNQPQHF.

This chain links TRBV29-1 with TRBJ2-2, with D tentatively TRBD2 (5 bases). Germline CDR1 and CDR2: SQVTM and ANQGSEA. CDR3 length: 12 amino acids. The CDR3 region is CCGLANTGELFF. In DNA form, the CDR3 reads TGCTGCGGACTGGCGAACACCGGGGAGCTGTTTTTT.

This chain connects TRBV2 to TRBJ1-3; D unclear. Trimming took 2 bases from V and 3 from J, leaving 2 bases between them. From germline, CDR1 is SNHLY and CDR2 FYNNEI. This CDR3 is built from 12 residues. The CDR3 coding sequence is TGTGCCAGCAGTGAAAATGGAAACACCATATATTTT. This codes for CASSENGNTIYF. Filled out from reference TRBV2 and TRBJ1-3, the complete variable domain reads EPEVTQTPSHQVTQMGQEVILRCVPISNHLYFYWYRQILGQKVEFLVSFYNNEISEKSEIFDDQFSVERPDGSNFTLKIRSTKLEDSAMYFCASSENGNTIYFGEGSWLTVV.

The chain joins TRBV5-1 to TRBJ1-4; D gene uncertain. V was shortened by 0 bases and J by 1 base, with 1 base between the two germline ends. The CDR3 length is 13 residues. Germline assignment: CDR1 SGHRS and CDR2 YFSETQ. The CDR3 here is CASSLGTNEKLFF. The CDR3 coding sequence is TGCGCCAGCAGCTTGGGAACTAATGAAAAACTGTTTTTT. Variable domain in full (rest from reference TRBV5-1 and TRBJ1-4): KAGVTQTPRYLIKTRGQQVTLSCSPISGHRSVSWYQQTPGQGLQFLFEYFSETQRNKGNFPGRFSGRQFSNSRSEMNVSTLELGDSALYLCASSLGTNEKLFFGSGTQLSVL.

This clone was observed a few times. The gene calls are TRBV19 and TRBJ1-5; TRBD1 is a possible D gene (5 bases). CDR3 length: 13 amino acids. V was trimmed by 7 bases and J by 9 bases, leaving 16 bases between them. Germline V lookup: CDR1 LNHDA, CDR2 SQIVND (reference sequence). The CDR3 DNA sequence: TGTGCCAGTACGGGGACCCGGAGTGGGCCCCAGCATTTT. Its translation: CASTGTRSGPQHF.

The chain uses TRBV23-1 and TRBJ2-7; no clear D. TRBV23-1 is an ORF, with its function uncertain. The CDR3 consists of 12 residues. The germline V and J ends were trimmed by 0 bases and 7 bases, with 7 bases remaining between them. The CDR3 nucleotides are TGCGCCAGCAGTCAATCATTGAGTGAGCAGTACGTC. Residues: CASSQSLSEQYV.

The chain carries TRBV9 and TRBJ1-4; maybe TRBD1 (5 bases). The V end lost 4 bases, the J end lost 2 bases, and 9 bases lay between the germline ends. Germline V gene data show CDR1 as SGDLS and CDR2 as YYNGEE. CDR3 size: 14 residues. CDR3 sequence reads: CASSPSGTNEKLFF. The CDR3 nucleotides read TGTGCCAGCAGCCCCTCAGGGACTAATGAAAAACTGTTTTTT.

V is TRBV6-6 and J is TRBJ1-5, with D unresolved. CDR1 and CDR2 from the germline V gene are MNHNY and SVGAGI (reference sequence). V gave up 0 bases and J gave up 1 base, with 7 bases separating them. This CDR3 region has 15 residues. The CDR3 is CASSYSGRSNQPQHF. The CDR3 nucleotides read TGTGCCAGCAGTTACTCTGGACGGAGCAATCAGCCCCAGCATTTT.

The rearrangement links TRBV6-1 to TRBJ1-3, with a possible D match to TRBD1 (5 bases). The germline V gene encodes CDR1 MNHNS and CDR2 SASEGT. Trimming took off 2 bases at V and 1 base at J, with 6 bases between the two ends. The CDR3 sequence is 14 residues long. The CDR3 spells CASSESGSGNTIYF. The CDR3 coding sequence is TGTGCCAGCAGTGAATCAGGGTCTGGAAACACCATATATTTT.

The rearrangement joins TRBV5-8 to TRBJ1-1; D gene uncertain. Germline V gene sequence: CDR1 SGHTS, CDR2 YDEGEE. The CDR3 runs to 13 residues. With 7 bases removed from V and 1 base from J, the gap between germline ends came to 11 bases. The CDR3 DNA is TGTGCCAGCCCATCAAGTCGGAACACTGAAGCTTTCTTT. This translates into CASPSSRNTEAFF.

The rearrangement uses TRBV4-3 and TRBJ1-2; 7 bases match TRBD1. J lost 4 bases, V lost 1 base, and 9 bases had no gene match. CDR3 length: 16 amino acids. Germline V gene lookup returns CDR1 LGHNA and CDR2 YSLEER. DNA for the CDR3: TGCGCCAGCAGCCAAGGCATAGGGGGCGCCGGCTATGGCTACACCTTC. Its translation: CASSQGIGGAGYGYTF.

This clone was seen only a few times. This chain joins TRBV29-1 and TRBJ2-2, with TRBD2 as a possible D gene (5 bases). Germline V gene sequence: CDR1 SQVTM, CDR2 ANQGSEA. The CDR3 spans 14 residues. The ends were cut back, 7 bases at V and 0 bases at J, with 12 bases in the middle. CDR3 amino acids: CSARPGSNTGELFF. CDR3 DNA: TGCAGCGCCCGACCGGGATCGAACACCGGGGAGCTGTTTTTT.

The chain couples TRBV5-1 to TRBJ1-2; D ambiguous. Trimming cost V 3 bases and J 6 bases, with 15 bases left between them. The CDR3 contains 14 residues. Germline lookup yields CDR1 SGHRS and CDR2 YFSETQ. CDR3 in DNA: TGCGCCAGCAGCTCGAAAGTCACAGCGCATGGCTACACCTTC. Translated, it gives CASSSKVTAHGYTF.

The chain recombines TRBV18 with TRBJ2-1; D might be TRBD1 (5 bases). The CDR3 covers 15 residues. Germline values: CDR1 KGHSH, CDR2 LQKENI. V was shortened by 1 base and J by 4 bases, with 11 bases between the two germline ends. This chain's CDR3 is CASSPLDDSYNEQFF. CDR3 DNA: TGTGCCAGCTCACCACTCGATGACAGTTACAATGAGCAGTTCTTC.

CDR3 coding DNA: TGTGCCAGCAGCCCCGGGACGAATCAGCCCCAGCATTTT. Translation: CASSPGTNQPQHF. V is TRBV7-3 and J is TRBJ1-5; possible D gene TRBD1, 5 bases. CDR3 length: 13 amino acids. Germline V CDR1 and CDR2: SGHTA, FQGTGA. Trimming removed 5 bases from V and 4 bases from J, with 9 bases in between. The variable domain in full, completed from reference TRBV7-3 and TRBJ1-5, reads GAGVSQTPSNKVTEKGKYVELRCDPISGHTALYWYRQSLGQGPEFLIYFQGTGAADDSGLPNDRFFAVRPEGSVSTLKIQRTERGDSAVYLCASSPGTNQPQHFGDGTRLSIL.

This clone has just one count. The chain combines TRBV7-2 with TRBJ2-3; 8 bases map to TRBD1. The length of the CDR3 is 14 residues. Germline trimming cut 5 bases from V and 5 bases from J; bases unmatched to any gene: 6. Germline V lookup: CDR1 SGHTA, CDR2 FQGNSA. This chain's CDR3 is CASSLGQAVDTQYF. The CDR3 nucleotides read TGTGCCAGCAGCCTGGGACAGGCGGTAGATACGCAGTATTTT.

The CDR3 spells CASSAIQDTGELFF. The CDR3 DNA sequence: TGTGCCAGCTCAGCAATACAGGACACCGGGGAGCTGTTTTTT. The chain uses TRBV18 and TRBJ2-2; D might be TRBD1 (5 bases). Trimming stripped 5 bases from V and 3 bases from J, with 10 bases between. Germline loops: CDR1 KGHSH, CDR2 LQKENI. The CDR3 is made up of 14 amino acids. The whole variable domain, filled in from reference TRBV18 and TRBJ2-2, reads NAGVMQNPRHLVRRRGQEARLRCSPMKGHSHVYWYRQLPEEGLKFMVYLQKENIIDESGMPKERFSAEFPKEGPSILRIQQVVRGDSAAYFCASSAIQDTGELFFGEGSRLTVL.